This record concerns one T cell receptor (beta chain) sequence. Its recognized antigen is unknown. No base qualities exist here, and no much larger clone lies one base off it. A distance of 7 bases separates the germline ends of V and J, which lose 6 bases and 2 bases respectively. Its CDR3 holds 12 amino acids, cysteine through phenylalanine. Solely the CDR3 DNA is kept, with 36 bases framed from the first base. For CDR1 and CDR2, the germline V gene lists MNHNS and SASEGT. The protocol used for the library was the immunoSEQ multiplex PCR assay. For the multiplex PCR, a mixture combining 60 forward primers for TCR Vbeta segments and 13 reverse primers for TCR Jbeta segments was used. A multiplex PCR assay on genomic DNA amplified the CDR3 region of rearranged TCR beta genes. The amplified TCR beta libraries were sequenced on the Illumina HiSeq System as 87-base-pair reads. The study's own analysis went as follows. A later analysis tallied some 79 million unique TCR beta chains across the 640 or so repertoires, and about 12 million of those chains were shared by two or more donors. A nearest-neighbor algorithm error-corrected the raw reads and collapsed the reads into unique sequences, merging closely related sequences to remove PCR and sequencing errors. CDR3 sequences were aligned to IMGT reference sequences to assign V, D and J gene segments. For a sequence to be retained, a match of at least six nucleotides was required to both a V gene segment and a J gene segment. A rearrangement counted as productive if the CDR3 had no stop codons and remained in frame with V and J, and every other rearrangement counted as non-productive. CDR3 was defined by IMGT convention, running from the second conserved V-encoded cysteine to the conserved J-encoded phenylalanine. The earlier analysis of more than 450 of the donors excluded sequences that lacked an unambiguous match to a single V gene segment. An earlier analysis of approximately 590 of the donors classified V segments as functional when productive rearrangements were above 56.7% and as segregating when the standard deviation between donors was above 5%. A statistical classification framework was built for diagnosing cytomegalovirus status from the catalog of TCR beta chain sequences. In a later analysis, V and J genes were assigned by comparing TCR nucleotide sequences against IMGT/GENE-DB human TR gene sequences. The TCRdist pipeline was used in a later analysis to assign CDR3 sequences and most-parsimonious VDJ recombination scenarios. In a later analysis, each TCR beta chain was defined by its CDR3 amino acid sequence together with its V-gene family, and reads lacking a unique V-gene family were excluded. A later analysis removed 450 to 600 highly shared, low-generation-probability nucleotide sequences to deal with suspected cross-contamination and a sequencing artifact. In a later analysis, a clonal expansion index for each public chain was calculated from normalized within-repertoire ranks of inferred template counts. A later analysis computed generation probabilities with a VDJ recombination model fitted to out-of-frame rearrangements, and checked the results against IGoR. Hypergeometric tests were used in a later analysis to score TCR-TCR, TCR-HLA and TCR-CMV co-occurrence, with a repertoire-size bias correction applied to the TCR pairs. A later analysis estimated false discovery rates by permuting HLA or CMV assignments 20 times. A later analysis grouped co-occurring TCRs with DBSCAN, adding TCRdist sequence similarity when clustering within HLA-allele-positive subsets. Repertoires with fewer than 30,000 or more than 120,000 public chains, plus five repertoires with anomalous nucleotide sharing, were excluded from co-occurrence clustering. TCRdb provides this immuneACCESS table in a form limited to in-frame rearrangements. Some clones are lacking; in checked studies, under half of them reflect an unresolved V gene, and why the rest are absent is not known. V, J and clone size are taken as reported in that table, and D and trimming were inferred from the DNA itself. The sample includes over 100,000 clones, with roughly 80% observed a single time. Over 20% of the sample goes to the ten largest clones.

This entry belongs to a study of cytomegalovirus exposure and HLA in healthy donors (dated by TCRdb to about 2017). Study-level background: An earlier analysis of some 600 of the donors reported about 280 Gb of sequence data and 117 million unique TCR beta sequences obtained from 180 million or so T cells. Besides the first cohort of around 670 subjects, a separate validation cohort made up of roughly 130 different subjects was used. Of the roughly 400 genotyped donors, 65% to 90% were placed in the genetic ancestry cluster associated with self-reported Caucasian donors. Rather than using new phenotypic data, the later analysis identified candidate immune exposures from TCR beta sequences and from how often those sequences occurred across donors. To predict cytomegalovirus infection status, the study combined high-throughput TCR immunosequencing, statistical association of individual TCRs with disease status, and machine learning. The number of donors typed differed by locus, with roughly 620-630 for A, B, C, DRB1 and DQB1, roughly 520 for DQA1, some 570 for DPA1, and 400 to 490 for DPB1. An early release covering 550 to 700 HLA-typed donors comprised approximately 300 gigabases of sequencing data and tens of millions of unique TCR sequences. A later genetic analysis used genome-wide SNP genotypes for about 65% of the 666 donors, treating that subset as a discovery cohort. To decide whether each TCR beta V gene segment behaved as functional or pseudogenic, an earlier analysis of some 600 of the donors relied on high-throughput TCR beta sequencing. The aim of the study was to test whether cataloging public T cell receptors could identify signatures of past pathogen exposure. Every repertoire in the discovery cohort had been generated on one and the same sequencing platform. Four or five DR-DQ haplotypes were handled as single units for association and clustering because linkage in the cohort was strong. To study patterns of TCR occurrence, a later analysis re-analyzed previously published TCR beta repertoires from 600 to 750 donors and added high-resolution HLA genotyping. Both class I and class II loci were covered by HLA typing, at four-digit resolution. The study used immunosequencing to profile the T cell repertoires of several hundred subjects and linked those repertoires to cytomegalovirus serostatus. Donor age, sex, ethnicity and CMV serostatus were collected together with the repertoire data. Across around 400 genotyped donors of the cohort, an average of about 240,000 unique TCR beta nucleotide sequences per donor were sequenced, and about a sixth of those sequences were non-productive.

The cohort comprised approximately 700 healthy bone marrow donors. All cohort members were sampled while nominally healthy, although unrecorded immune exposures were likely present. The donor tested CMV seropositive, placing the donor among the 310 or so seropositive members of the cohort. A peripheral blood sample was collected from each donor, and TCR beta sequencing was performed on peripheral blood mononuclear cells. Genomic DNA extraction from the blood cell samples was performed with the Qiagen DNeasy Blood Extraction Kit. Points the paper makes about the study in general: A later analysis associated about 17,000 TCR beta sequences with specific HLA alleles at a false discovery rate of 0.05. According to a later analysis, parvovirus B19, influenza, CMV and Epstein-Barr virus appeared linked to several top co-occurrence clusters. Compared with the approximately 700-donor mean, donors in an Asian-associated ancestry cluster had fewer N-insertions in productive TCRs, according to a later genetic analysis. Because the 87-base-pair reads could not distinguish some IMGT-functional V segments, including TRBV6-2 and TRBV6-3, those segments were excluded. In a later genetic analysis, a missense DCLRE1C variant was associated with V-gene and J-gene trimming of TCR beta chains, and the association was replicated in an independent cohort. It was suggested by the authors that the approach could potentially be generalized to other disease states and immunological phenotypes. Because counts were too low, around 18 rarely observed V segments, including chromosome 9 orphons, were left out of the earlier analysis of over 550 of the donors. The classifier was reported to diagnose cytomegalovirus status with high specificity and sensitivity in both the original cohort and the validation cohort. In a later analysis, TCR association rates were found to vary across HLA loci, with the most associated TCRs seen for DRB1 alleles and the fewest for HLA-C alleles. When HLA alleles, especially DR and DQ, strongly co-occurred, TCR associations were difficult to assign to individual alleles. Three of the identified cytomegalovirus-associated TCR beta chains were confirmed in vitro to be specific for cytomegalovirus antigens. A further reported finding was that TCR beta sequences accurately predicted the HLA-A and HLA-B alleles for most subjects in the first cohort. The cohort was sequenced for TCR beta chains only, and without alpha or paired-chain data the features that could be detected were limited. The presence/absence analyses assumed that sequencing depth was roughly uniform across donors, and that assumption may not be true. For the cohort, immune exposure information was limited to CMV serostatus. HLA typing was unavailable for some donors at each locus, so association tests used only the typed subset. A cluster of highly shared sequence variants was judged likely to be a technical artifact of the sequencing pipeline. Most TCR sequences were seen in very few donors, while some public TCRs were found in many individuals. Correlated functional status among segregating V segments might be attributable to linkage disequilibrium, but an unknown experimental factor could not be ruled out. In an earlier analysis of about 540 of the donors, most TCR beta V segments were observed in productive rearrangements about 87% or about 30% of the time, broadly matching IMGT annotations. The study gave a list of more than 150 TCR beta chains associated with cytomegalovirus. Compared with equally common non-associated chains, HLA-associated TCR beta chains in a later analysis were more clonally expanded and had lower generation probabilities. A later analysis found that most CMV-associated TCR beta chains appeared HLA-restricted, with HLA associations seemingly driven largely by CMV exposure.

Source material: PBMCs. This receptor was obtained from a young man in good health and CMV-seropositive. This chain joins TRBV6-1 to TRBJ2-5, with a weak D call of TRBD2 (5 bases match). The DNA sequence follows: TGTGCCAGCAGGAGGGATCAAGAGACCCAGTACTTC. This encodes CASRRDQETQYF.